A selection of T cell receptor beta chains follows, all from one sample in a study of regulatory T cells in long-lasting Graves disease. Each CDR3 protein is one row after TCRdb ran MiXCR on the multiplex PCR reads. The data show around 450,000 distinct CDR3 sequences, approximately 15% seen once. The same specimen was also included in a second study, on T cells in Graves' hyperthyroidism and ophthalmopathy.

Sequencing used peripheral blood mononuclear cells (PBMCs), obtained at new diagnosis, from a patient treated with antithyroid drugs. The receptors shown here come from a woman between 35 and 50 years old with Graves disease. CDR3s include the opening cysteine and the closing phenylalanine or tryptophan. Fields, in order: D gene, J gene, clone size, V gene, CDR3 protein, CDR3 DNA. D genes are given only for firm matches. Size is omitted from some rows. Given values are once, few, many or a class for expanded clones.

d_gene: TRBD1
j_gene: TRBJ1-2
abundance: few
v_gene: TRBV20-1
CDR3aa: CSAGDRVYGYTF
CDR3nt: TGCAGTGCAGGGGACAGAGTCTATGGCTACACCTTC

d_gene: .
j_gene: TRBJ1-5
abundance: few
v_gene: TRBV20-1
CDR3aa: CSARDRAAPGRPNQPQHF
CDR3nt: TGCAGTGCTAGAGATCGGGCGGCGCCGGGGAGGCCCAATCAGCCCCAGCATTTT

d_gene: .
j_gene: TRBJ2-2
abundance: .
v_gene: TRBV20-1
CDR3aa: CSARVSTPSGAGELFF
CDR3nt: TGCAGTGCTAGAGTTTCCACGCCAAGTGGAGCCGGGGAGCTGTTTTTT

d_gene: TRBD2
j_gene: TRBJ2-7
abundance: few
v_gene: TRBV30
CDR3aa: CAWSALAGDYEQYF
CDR3nt: TGTGCCTGGAGTGCCCTCGCGGGGGACTACGAGCAGTACTTC

d_gene: .
j_gene: TRBJ2-7
abundance: many
v_gene: TRBV28
CDR3aa: CATLGAYEQYF
CDR3nt: TGTGCCACCCTGGGGGCCTACGAGCAGTACTTC

d_gene: TRBD1
j_gene: TRBJ2-1
abundance: many
v_gene: TRBV28
CDR3aa: CASSFGSRGTYNEQFF
CDR3nt: TGTGCCAGCAGTTTTGGGAGCAGGGGGACCTACAATGAGCAGTTCTTC

d_gene: .
j_gene: TRBJ2-1
abundance: .
v_gene: TRBV7-2
CDR3aa: CASNQNSGSEQFF
CDR3nt: TGTGCCAGCAACCAGAATTCAGGGTCTGAGCAGTTCTTC

d_gene: .
j_gene: TRBJ1-1
abundance: many
v_gene: TRBV10-3
CDR3aa: CAIGGVTVEAFF
CDR3nt: TGTGCCATCGGAGGGGTAACGGTTGAAGCTTTCTTT

d_gene: TRBD1
j_gene: TRBJ2-1
abundance: few
v_gene: TRBV12-3/TRBV12-4
CDR3aa: CASVDRDYNEQFF
CDR3nt: TGTGCCAGTGTGGACAGGGACTACAATGAGCAGTTCTTC

d_gene: .
j_gene: TRBJ1-4
abundance: many
v_gene: TRBV2
CDR3aa: CAITPGATNEKLFF
CDR3nt: TGTGCCATCACCCCGGGAGCAACTAATGAAAAACTGTTTTTT

d_gene: TRBD2
j_gene: TRBJ2-5
abundance: many
v_gene: TRBV2
CDR3aa: CASSKQRGETQYF
CDR3nt: TGTGCCAGCAGTAAACAGCGGGGGGAGACCCAGTACTTC

d_gene: TRBD1
j_gene: TRBJ2-5
abundance: few
v_gene: TRBV9
CDR3aa: CASSVRQGGSETQYF
CDR3nt: TGTGCCAGCAGCGTTAGACAGGGGGGCAGCGAGACCCAGTACTTC

d_gene: TRBD2
j_gene: TRBJ2-1
abundance: many
v_gene: TRBV15
CDR3aa: CATSRSTGLAGGGNEQFF
CDR3nt: TGTGCCACCAGCAGATCCACGGGACTAGCGGGGGGGGGGAATGAGCAGTTCTTC

d_gene: .
j_gene: TRBJ2-7
abundance: .
v_gene: TRBV18
CDR3aa: CASSPTWDISFYEQYF
CDR3nt: TGTGCCAGCTCACCTACGTGGGACATATCCTTTTACGAGCAGTACTTC

d_gene: TRBD1
j_gene: TRBJ2-2
abundance: many
v_gene: TRBV7-6
CDR3aa: CASIESGGRTGELFF
CDR3nt: TGTGCCAGCATCGAGTCAGGGGGCAGGACCGGGGAGCTGTTTTTT

d_gene: TRBD1
j_gene: TRBJ1-6
abundance: many
v_gene: TRBV6-1
CDR3aa: CASRGTQGAGSPLHF
CDR3nt: TGTGCCAGCAGGGGGACCCAGGGGGCTGGTTCACCCCTCCACTTT

d_gene: .
j_gene: TRBJ2-7
abundance: few
v_gene: TRBV7-2
CDR3aa: CASSPDPGNYEQYF
CDR3nt: TGTGCCAGCAGCCCCGATCCCGGAAACTACGAGCAGTACTTC

d_gene: TRBD1
j_gene: TRBJ1-5
abundance: .
v_gene: TRBV19
CDR3aa: CASSTTDRVNQPQHF
CDR3nt: TGTGCCAGTAGTACAACAGACAGGGTTAATCAGCCCCAGCATTTT

d_gene: .
j_gene: TRBJ1-6
abundance: many
v_gene: TRBV7-9
CDR3aa: CASSPAQGSNSPLHF
CDR3nt: TGTGCCAGCAGCCCGGCTCAGGGGAGTAATTCACCCCTCCACTTT

d_gene: .
j_gene: TRBJ1-5
abundance: .
v_gene: TRBV28
CDR3aa: CASNPGQDSNQPQHF
CDR3nt: TGTGCCAGCAACCCGGGGCAGGATAGCAATCAGCCCCAGCATTTT

d_gene: TRBD2
j_gene: TRBJ2-5
abundance: many
v_gene: TRBV10-3
CDR3aa: CAITSGLDGETQYF
CDR3nt: TGTGCCATCACATCGGGACTAGATGGGGAGACCCAGTACTTC

d_gene: .
j_gene: TRBJ2-2
abundance: few
v_gene: TRBV6-2/TRBV6-3
CDR3aa: CASSYSSSGSGGTGELFF
CDR3nt: TGTGCCAGCAGTTACTCCAGTAGCGGTAGCGGTGGCACCGGGGAGCTGTTTTTT

d_gene: .
j_gene: TRBJ2-7
abundance: many
v_gene: TRBV30
CDR3aa: CAWRGGYEQYF
CDR3nt: TGTGCCTGGAGGGGAGGTTACGAGCAGTACTTC

d_gene: .
j_gene: TRBJ2-2
abundance: many
v_gene: TRBV7-2
CDR3aa: CASSPLTGGGAGELFF
CDR3nt: TGTGCCAGCAGTCCCCTGACAGGAGGAGGGGCCGGGGAGCTGTTTTTT